A single sample is the source of the 12 T cell receptor beta chains below, sequenced in a study of T cell repertoires in cytomegalovirus infection. Which antigens these TCRs recognize remains unknown. TCRdb independently ran MiXCR on the reads; one entry per CDR3 protein. The table includes roughly 800,000 distinct CDR3 sequences, almost 30% detected once. Specimen: cultured CD8+ T cells from PBMCs, collected from culture after CMV antigen stimulation. The receptors were gathered from a human donor in good health (CMV status not recorded). Some clones in this sample may be carry-over from other donors' samples.

On this clonotype: At one end the junction does not follow the germline gene, possibly because of a read error. V is TRBV6-6 and J is TRBJ2-7; no definite D call. The CDR3 is 13 amino acids. Germline CDR1 MNHNY, CDR2 SVGAGI (reference sequence). The CDR3 reads CANSTGFAYEQYF. CDR3 bases: TGTGCCAACAGTACGGGTTTTGCCTACGAGCAGTACTTC.

Ten or more counts support this clonotype. The chain combines TRBV7-6 with TRBJ2-2, with D unresolved. CDR1 is SGHVS, CDR2 FNYEAQ, per germline. The CDR3 length is 13 residues. V was clipped by 4 bases and J by 6 bases, with 9 bases between them. The chain's CDR3 is CASSSHTPGELFF. The CDR3 DNA reads as TGTGCCAGCAGCTCCCATACACCCGGGGAGCTGTTTTTT.

This chain connects TRBV27 to TRBJ2-2; D is ambiguous. The CDR3 runs 16 residues. CDR1 is MNHEY and CDR2 is SMNVEV in the germline V gene (reference sequence). The V end lost 3 bases, the J end lost 4 bases, and 15 bases lay between the germline ends. The DNA for the CDR3 is TGTGCCAGCAGTTTTGGCACGGTTATGGGCACCGGGGAGCTGTTTTTT. This codes for CASSFGTVMGTGELFF.

The chain has TRBV7-9 and TRBJ1-2; TRBD1 aligns across 7 bases. The CDR3 is made up of 18 amino acids. The trim removed 5 bases at V and 3 bases at J, leaving 18 bases unmatched. Germline V lookup: CDR1 SEHNR, CDR2 FQNEAQ (reference sequence). CDR3 residues: CASSAPGGQSFFHYGYTF. CDR3 nucleotides: TGTGCCAGCAGCGCCCCGGGGGGACAGAGTTTTTTCCACTATGGCTACACCTTC.

This clonotype was picked up a small number of times. The chain joins TRBV7-9 to TRBJ1-2; TRBD1 matches 9 bases. J lost 0 bases, V lost 5 bases, and 19 bases had no gene match. CDR3 length equals 20 residues. Germline-derived CDR1 and CDR2 are SEHNR and FQNEAQ (reference sequence). CDR3 protein: CASSPTNWDREELANYGYTF. The CDR3 DNA is TGTGCCAGCAGCCCTACGAATTGGGACAGGGAAGAGTTAGCTAACTATGGCTACACCTTC.

This clonotype has a handful of counts. The chain combines TRBV10-3 with TRBJ1-1; 9 bases align to TRBD1. The CDR3 contains 14 residues. V shed 6 bases and J 7 bases; nucleotides not matched to a gene: 9. The germline gives CDR1 ENHRY, CDR2 SYGVKD. DNA of the CDR3: TGTGCCATCAGGCCGGGACAGGGTTGGAGTGAAGCTTTCTTT. Amino acid sequence: CAIRPGQGWSEAFF.

The rearrangement uses TRBV5-4 and TRBJ2-7; TRBD2 matches at 7 bases. This CDR3 is 14 amino acids long. The ends lost 4 bases at V and 0 bases at J; junction bases unmatched: 4. Germline V gives CDR1 SGHNT, CDR2 YYREEE (reference sequence). CDR3 sequence: CASSGGDHSYEQYF. CDR3 coding DNA: TGTGCCAGCAGCGGGGGGGATCACTCCTACGAGCAGTACTTC.

This chain uses TRBV6-2 or TRBV6-3 with TRBJ2-7; unclear D gene. CDR3 size: 13 residues. Trimming cost V 4 bases and J 7 bases, with 14 bases left between them. Germline CDR1 MNHEY, CDR2 SVGEGT. CDR3 sequence: CASSLTFLREQYV. DNA of the CDR3: TGTGCCAGCAGTTTAACATTTCTACGAGAGCAGTACGTC.

This clonotype occurred many times. V gene TRBV7-2 combines with J gene TRBJ1-6; D not resolved. V was shortened by 1 base and J by 6 bases, with 16 bases between the two germline ends. The CDR3 covers 17 residues. Germline CDR1 and CDR2: SGHTA and FQGNSA. The CDR3 DNA follows: TGTGCCAGCAGCTTAGGGATAGTTCTTGCGAGTAATTCACCCCTCCACTTT. Translating gives CASSLGIVLASNSPLHF.

This clonotype was seen only a few times. The genes are TRBV9 and TRBJ2-5; weak D call: TRBD1 (6 bases). V was pared by 10 bases and J by 1 base, with 14 bases between. The germline V gene has CDR1 SGDLS and CDR2 YYNGEE. This CDR3 has 13 residues. CDR3 amino acids: CAVSGQIQETQYF. CDR3 DNA: TGTGCCGTGAGCGGACAGATCCAAGAGACCCAGTACTTC.

The sample holds a few counts of this clonotype. The chain couples TRBV6-1 to TRBJ1-6, with D possibly TRBD1 on 5 matching bases. Trimming took off 7 bases at V and 3 bases at J, with 16 bases between the two ends. Germline lookup yields CDR1 MNHNS and CDR2 SASEGT. The CDR3 has 16 residues. The CDR3 DNA follows: TGTGCCAGCAACCAGGACACCTTTAGCTATAATTCACCCCTCCACTTT. Its protein is CASNQDTFSYNSPLHF.

This chain joins TRBV12-3 or TRBV12-4 and TRBJ1-1, with 12 bases lining up with TRBD1. The CDR3 is 16 residues long. V was pared by 5 bases and J by 3 bases, with 7 bases of the junction left unmatched. The CDR3 DNA reads as TGTGCCAGCAGTCCTGGGACAGGGGGCGCATACACTGAAGCTTTCTTT. Its protein is CASSPGTGGAYTEAFF.